The TCR beta chain described here comes from a study of cytomegalovirus exposure and HLA in healthy donors. Participants comprised healthy donors of bone marrow. Vbeta (60) and Jbeta (13) primers were used in the PCR. Sequenced by immunoSEQ multiplex PCR; TCRdb stores in-frame clones only, minus some. The sample comprises about 110,000 clones, around 75% of which are singletons, and about 2.5% rests with the top ten. The TCR comes from a female donor in good health and CMV-seronegative. Sequencing input: PBMCs.

This CDR3 is CASSLSGDYGYTF. The DNA for the CDR3 is TGTGCCAGCAGTTTATCCGGGGACTATGGCTACACCTTC. The genes are TRBV27 and TRBJ1-2; D is unresolved. The CDR3 contains 13 residues. V lost 0 bases and J 3 bases, leaving 5 bases between the germline ends. Germline V gene lookup returns CDR1 MNHEY and CDR2 SMNVEV (reference sequence).